Detailed here is one T cell receptor (beta chain). Produced via immunoSEQ multiplex PCR; TCRdb's table is partial and in-frame only. Of over 1,500 clones listed, around a third are singletons. The data were taken from a study of T cells in localized non-small cell lung cancer. Germline CDR1 and CDR2: SGHNT and YENEEA. V gave up 5 bases and J gave up 7 bases, with 15 bases separating them. This CDR3 has 15 residues. This rearrangement joins TRBV11-3 to TRBJ1-6, with D maybe TRBD1 (5 bases). The TCR sequence derives from a female donor over 55 with stage I squamous cell lung carcinoma. The source material was lung tumor tissue, sampled before any cancer treatment. CDR3 nucleotide sequence: TGTGCCAGCAGCCCCGCGGAGGGGCGGAATTCACCCCTCCACTTT. It specifies CASSPAEGRNSPLHF.